This TCR beta chain was profiled in a study of cytomegalovirus exposure and HLA in healthy donors. Study-level findings and limits: Follow-up analysis later connected one missense variant in DCLRE1C with trimming of TCR beta V- and J-genes.

Remarks on this clone: Its antigen is still unknown.

CDR1 and CDR2 (germline): SGHTA, FQGNSA. CDR3 length equals 17 residues. The V gene end was trimmed by 0 bases and the J gene end by 8 bases; junction bases not matched to a gene: 12. The primer mix had 60 Vbeta and 13 Jbeta primers. Clones were sequenced by immunoSEQ multiplex PCR, and TCRdb holds only the in-frame ones, with some missing. The table includes 150,000 to 200,000 clones, roughly 85% detected once. This receptor was obtained from a man between 25 and 39 years old in good health and CMV-seronegative. This rearrangement joins TRBV7-2 to TRBJ1-4; 7 bases align to TRBD1. The sequenced sample was PBMCs. The CDR3, as DNA: TGTGCCAGCAGCTTAGCGAATGGCGGCAGGGGGAGGGAAAAACTGTTTTTT. Its protein is CASSLANGGRGREKLFF. The entire variable domain, with the rest obtained from reference TRBV7-2 and TRBJ1-4, is as follows: GAGVSQSPSNKVTEKGKDVELRCDPISGHTALYWYRQSLGQGLEFLIYFQGNSAPDKSGLPSDRFSAERTGGSVSTLTIQRTQQEDSAVYLCASSLANGGRGREKLFFGSGTQLSVL.